This TCR beta chain was recovered during a study of siplizumab effects on memory and regulatory T cells. V was trimmed by 7 bases and J by 5 bases, leaving 23 bases between them. The CDR3 is 16 residues long. The V gene's germline CDR1 is MDHEN and CDR2 SYDVKM. TCRdb's copy holds only in-frame clones and misses some; the assay was immunoSEQ multiplex PCR. The table records 90,000 to 140,000 clones, about 93% of them present only once. Whole-study findings and limits: Proliferating Tregs taken from siplizumab cultures were not shown to have a confirmed suppressive function. Alloreactive sequences tracing back to unstimulated CD4+ memory cells fell significantly with siplizumab.

About this clone: Its specificity is not known.

This rearrangement joins TRBV28 to TRBJ1-1, with D unclear. Sequencing was done on a sample of CD4+ T cells sorted from blood. The TCR sequence derives from a human donor in good health. The CDR3 sequence is CASILLITNPRTEAFF. The DNA for the CDR3 is TGTGCCAGCATCTTATTGATCACCAACCCGAGGACTGAAGCTTTCTTT.